This T cell receptor beta chain comes out of a study of blood T cells in healthy people across ages. Alongside a J-beta primer mix, a sample-barcoded 5' primer served in a second PCR lasting 7 to 11 cycles. From the 5' RACE reads, TCRdb called clonotypes with MiXCR, one entry per CDR3 protein. Of 600,000 to 1,000,000 distinct CDR3 sequences in the sample, roughly 25% were seen once. Germline V lookup: CDR1 SGHTA, CDR2 FQGNSA. CDR3 length equals 15 residues. V lost 5 bases to trimming and J lost 0 bases, with 11 bases between them. The same data also went into a second study, on T cells of mothers and their children.

This clonotype was sampled from a boy younger than 18 in good health. The chain carries TRBV7-2 and TRBJ2-4; D ambiguous. Sequencing was performed on blood. CDR3 bases: TGTGCCAGCAGCATGGACGGTATAGCCAAAAACATTCAGTACTTC. This gives the protein CASSMDGIAKNIQYF.